This TCR beta chain was observed in a study of breast tumors, draining lymph nodes, adjacent tissues. This CDR3 contains 17 residues. V lost 0 bases to trimming and J lost 0 bases; unmatched junction nucleotides: 4. Germline CDR1 MNHEY, CDR2 SVGAGI. MiXCR, applied by TCRdb to the multiplex PCR reads, yields one record per CDR3 protein. The sample includes tens of thousands of distinct CDR3 sequences, roughly 19% seen only once; the top ten take 2% to 2.5%. This clonotype was recorded at least ten times. The lymph nodes were axillary draining lymph nodes from breast cancer patients. The TCR was taken from a female donor with breast cancer. Some clones in this sample may be carry-over from other donors' samples. Material: axillary lymph node tissue. The chain combines TRBV6-5 with TRBJ1-3, with 8 bases matching TRBD1. For the CDR3, the DNA is TGTGCCAGCAGTTACTCGACCACAGGGGGCTCTGGAAACACCATATATTTT. Protein sequence: CASSYSTTGGSGNTIYF.